This T cell receptor beta chain was recorded in a study of radiation and T cells in renal cell carcinoma. This clone has a handful of counts. Treatment in this sample: 15 Gy SBRT to primary tumor, nephrectomy 4 weeks later. Profiled with immunoSEQ multiplex PCR; TCRdb holds only in-frame clones, not every one. The sample shows some 16,000 clones, approximately 51% of them seen only once. CDR3 size: 18 residues. The V and J ends lost 2 bases and 1 base, in that order; junction bases with no gene match: 14. Per germline, CDR1 GTSNPN and CDR2 SVGIG (reference sequence). The chain carries TRBV30 and TRBJ2-7, with 10 bases aligning to TRBD1. The TCR was taken from a woman in her sixties or seventies with renal cell carcinoma. Material: tumor tissue, obtained from a patient whose treatment included radiotherapy and nephrectomy. The CDR3 coding sequence is TGTGCCTGGAGTTCCGGGACAGGGGTGTTCCTGGGGTCCTACGAGCAGTACTTC. It encodes CAWSSGTGVFLGSYEQYF. The full variable domain, its missing parts supplied by reference TRBV30 and TRBJ2-7, is SQTIHQWPATLVQPVGSPLSLECTVEGTSNPNLYWYRQAAGRGLQLLFYSVGIGQISSEVPQNLSASRPQDRQFILSSKKLLLSDSGFYLCAWSSGTGVFLGSYEQYFGPGTRLTVT.